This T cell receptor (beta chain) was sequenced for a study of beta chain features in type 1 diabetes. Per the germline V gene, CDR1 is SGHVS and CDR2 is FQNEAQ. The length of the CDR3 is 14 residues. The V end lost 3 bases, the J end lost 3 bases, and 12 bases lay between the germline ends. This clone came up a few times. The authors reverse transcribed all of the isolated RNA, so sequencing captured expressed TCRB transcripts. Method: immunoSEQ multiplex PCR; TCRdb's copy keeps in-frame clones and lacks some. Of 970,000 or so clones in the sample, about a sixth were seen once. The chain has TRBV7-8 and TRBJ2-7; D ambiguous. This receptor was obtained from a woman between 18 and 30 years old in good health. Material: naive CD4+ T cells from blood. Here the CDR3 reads CASSFRVDYYEQYF. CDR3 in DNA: TGTGCCAGCAGCTTTCGCGTTGATTACTACGAGCAGTACTTC. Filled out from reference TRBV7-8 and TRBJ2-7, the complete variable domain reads GAGVSQSPRYKVAKRGQDVALRCDPISGHVSLFWYQQALGQGPEFLTYFQNEAQLDKSGLPSDRFFAERPEGSVSTLKIQRTQQEDSAVYLCASSFRVDYYEQYFGPGTRLTVT.